Given below is one T cell receptor beta chain in context. The antigen is unknown. Stated time point: pretreatment peripheral blood. This entry comes from a study of PD-L1 blockade in urothelial cancer. About the study: Twenty-five of 29 patients were men who had bladder-origin urothelial cancer. Blood analysis occurred 3 weeks (second dose) and 6 weeks after treatment start. Specimens of blood held a median count of roughly 130,000 T cells. Overall study findings and caveats: Tumor-associated TCR clones expanded more in blood at 3 weeks in patients with durable benefit.

This table comes from immunoSEQ multiplex PCR, and its TCRdb copy is limited to in-frame clones, with some not included. The repertoire has over 30,000 clones, over 75% of them found once; the top ten carry 15% to 19%. The CDR3 extends over 16 amino acids. CDR1 is MNHEY, CDR2 SMNVEV, per germline (reference sequence). Unmatched junction bases numbered 11, after V lost 5 bases and J lost 5 bases. This specimen consisted of PBMCs, obtained around atezolizumab (anti-PD-L1) treatment. The receptor was isolated from a man aged 55-75 years with urothelial cancer. This chain links TRBV27 with TRBJ2-3; 9 positions match TRBD2. This chain's CDR3 is CASSPGPGLAQDTQYF. The CDR3 coding sequence is TGTGCCAGCAGTCCGGGACCGGGACTAGCACAAGATACGCAGTATTTT.